The sequence of this T cell receptor beta chain was determined in a study of CD8 T cells in ankylosing spondylitis. Study-wide findings and caveats: For ankylosing spondylitis blood, a TCR beta motif of several highly homologous variants appeared characteristic. Disease-linked clones bore a CD8+ phenotype and were relatively rare in peripheral blood.

TCRdb reprocessed the 5' RACE reads with MiXCR, giving one entry per CDR3 protein. The table shows under 250,000 distinct CDR3 sequences, with roughly 32% occurring only once. The CDR3 runs 13 residues. V lost 8 bases, J lost 6 bases, and 14 bases lay in between. Looked up from germline, CDR1 is MNHNS and CDR2 is SASEGT. This clonotype has at least ten counts. Its target is unknown. The sequence was collected from a male donor with ankylosing spondylitis or in good health (not recorded which). This chain uses TRBV6-1 with TRBJ2-4; D may be TRBD1 (6 bases). The sequenced sample was blood, either unsorted or a sorted T cell fraction (not recorded which). In DNA, the CDR3 is TGTGCCAGCGCCTTACAGGGTTCAAACATTCAGTACTTC. It translates to CASALQGSNIQYF.